This TCR beta chain was retrieved from a study of identical twins. The study, taken as a whole, reports: Partial confounding of zero-insertion analyses by invariant MAIT and iNKT cells was possible. Modelling underestimated the level of out-of-frame TCR alpha sharing observed in monozygotic twins.

All donors comprised healthy Caucasians. A universal primer site was created by template switching, with the cDNA bearing unique molecular identifiers. Via MiXCR, TCRdb re-called the 5' RACE reads, giving one row per CDR3 protein. The table lists 450,000 or so distinct CDR3 sequences, about 24% of them singletons. Germline lookup yields CDR1 MNHEY and CDR2 SVGAGI. V was trimmed by 4 bases and J by 11 bases, leaving 26 bases between them. The CDR3 is 16 amino acids. Remarks on this clonotype: As yet, its antigen is unknown.

The sample was also linked to a second study, of T cells expressing NK-cell markers.

J is TRBJ1-1 and V is TRBV6-5, with D tentatively TRBD1 (6 bases). The sample taken for sequencing was CD4+ T cells sorted from blood. This receptor was obtained from a woman aged 18-35 years in good health. The CDR3 DNA is TGTGCCAGCAGTTTCGATTACAGGGTCGAAACGACTAAGGCTTTCTTT. Translation: CASSFDYRVETTKAFF.